The 10 T cell receptor beta chains in this list originate from one sample, sequenced in a study of regulatory T cells in long-lasting Graves disease. Arm-PCR of CDR3 regions with iRepertoire HTBI primers generated TCR beta libraries. TCRdb reprocessed the multiplex PCR reads via MiXCR and lists one record per CDR3 protein. The sample has roughly 400,000 distinct CDR3 sequences; under 25% are singletons. Documented time point: persistent/refractory GD, antithyroid drugs over 5 years with positive TRAb. There was RNA extracted from PBMCs, and the TCR library was made from it. The specimen was peripheral blood mononuclear cells (PBMCs), collected when the disease was refractory, from a patient treated with antithyroid drugs. Receptors originate from a female donor with Graves disease.

This clonotype has at least ten counts. V gene TRBV3-1 combines with J gene TRBJ1-2; TRBD1 is a possible D gene (5 bases). The CDR3 has 12 residues. The ends were cut back, 7 bases at V and 8 bases at J, with 14 bases in the middle. Germline CDR1 reads LGHDT; CDR2 reads YNNKEL (reference sequence). The CDR3 region has the DNA TGTGCCAGCACGAGGGGCTGGGAAGGCTACACCTTC. It is translated as CASTRGWEGYTF.

The chain employs TRBV14 and TRBJ2-5, with 10 bases lining up with TRBD2. Per the germline V gene, CDR1 is SGHDN and CDR2 is FVKESK. Trimming cost V 0 bases and J 2 bases; bases outside gene matches: 6. The CDR3 is 17 residues long. The CDR3 is CASSQDRVAGGQETQYF. The DNA for the CDR3 is TGTGCCAGCAGCCAAGATCGGGTAGCGGGAGGACAAGAGACCCAGTACTTC.

This clonotype came up a few times. The CDR3 coding sequence is TGTGCCAGTAGTATCTTAGCGGCGAACACCGGGGAGCTGTTTTTT. As protein: CASSILAANTGELFF. The rearrangement joins TRBV19 to TRBJ2-2; tentative D call: TRBD2 (6 bases). The CDR3 has 15 amino acids. Trimming took off 3 bases at V and 0 bases at J, with 8 bases between the two ends. In germline, CDR1 is LNHDA, CDR2 SQIVND (reference sequence).

This chain uses TRBV30 with TRBJ2-7; possible D gene TRBD1, 6 bases. The CDR3 loop spans 12 amino acids. Germline V gene sequence: CDR1 GTSNPN, CDR2 SVGIG (reference sequence). Between the trimmed V and J ends, which lost 4 bases and 3 bases, there was a span of 10 bases. CDR3 sequence (DNA): TGTGCCTGGAAACAGGGAAGCTACGAGCAGTACTTC. Protein product: CAWKQGSYEQYF. Variable domain in full (rest from reference TRBV30 and TRBJ2-7): SQTIHQWPATLVQPVGSPLSLECTVEGTSNPNLYWYRQAAGRGLQLLFYSVGIGQISSEVPQNLSASRPQDRQFILSSKKLLLSDSGFYLCAWKQGSYEQYFGPGTRLTVT.

This clonotype appeared a few times. This chain links TRBV11-2 with TRBJ2-3, with a possible D match to TRBD2 (6 bases). This CDR3 is built from 15 residues. V was trimmed by 5 bases and J by 6 bases, leaving 18 bases between them. Germline V CDR1 and CDR2: SGHAT, FQNNGV. The CDR3 DNA reads as TGTGCCAGCAGCCTTGGAGCCACCCGGGGGGATACGCAGTATTTT. Its protein is CASSLGATRGDTQYF.

The table lists this clonotype with many counts. The chain joins TRBV7-9 to TRBJ2-7; the D gene is possibly TRBD2 (5 bases). The CDR3 consists of 14 residues. V was shortened by 1 base and J by 0 bases, with 7 bases between the two germline ends. Germline V gene lookup returns CDR1 SEHNR and CDR2 FQNEAQ (reference sequence). The CDR3 loop is CASSLVGSSYEQYF. The DNA of the CDR3 is TGTGCCAGCAGCTTAGTGGGGAGCTCCTACGAGCAGTACTTC.

This clonotype was recorded at least ten times. The chain carries TRBV28 and TRBJ1-1, with D hard to call. The germline V gene has CDR1 MDHEN and CDR2 SYDVKM. This CDR3 is 16 amino acids long. V shed 3 bases and J shed 2 bases, with 16 bases lying between them. The CDR3 DNA reads as TGTGCCAGCAGTTTTTTTCTACCAACGTCAAACACTGAAGCTTTCTTT. Translated: CASSFFLPTSNTEAFF.

V and J are TRBV30 and TRBJ2-5; 13 positions agree with TRBD2. The CDR3 runs to 16 residues. V was clipped by 2 bases and J by 1 base; unmatched bases: 4. Per the germline V gene, CDR1 is GTSNPN and CDR2 is SVGIG (reference sequence). DNA of the CDR3: TGTGCCTGGAGTTGGACTAGCGGGAGCCTCCAAGAGACCCAGTACTTC. This sequence encodes CAWSWTSGSLQETQYF. The full variable domain, with the rest looked up from reference TRBV30 and TRBJ2-5, is SQTIHQWPATLVQPVGSPLSLECTVEGTSNPNLYWYRQAAGRGLQLLFYSVGIGQISSEVPQNLSASRPQDRQFILSSKKLLLSDSGFYLCAWSWTSGSLQETQYFGPGTRLLVL.

This clonotype has more than one count but fewer than ten. V usage is TRBV3-1 and J usage is TRBJ2-7, with 7 bases fitting TRBD1. The germline V gene encodes CDR1 LGHDT and CDR2 YNNKEL (reference sequence). Trimming removed 0 bases from V and 4 bases from J; junction bases left unmatched: 6. The CDR3 spans 15 residues. The chain's CDR3 is CASSQDPTGTYEQYF. The CDR3 DNA reads TGTGCCAGCAGCCAAGACCCGACAGGGACGTACGAGCAGTACTTC.

This clonotype was picked up a small number of times. CDR3 coding DNA: TGTGCCAGCAGCCCAGGAACTAGCGGGAGAGGCTACGAGCAGTACTTC. This sequence encodes CASSPGTSGRGYEQYF. V and J are TRBV3-1 and TRBJ2-7; 11 bases match TRBD2. The CDR3 length is 16 residues. Trimming removed 4 bases from V and 3 bases from J; junction bases left unmatched: 8. CDR1 and CDR2 (germline): LGHDT, YNNKEL (reference sequence).